The source of this T cell receptor beta chain is a study of shared clonotypes between healthy human individuals. TCRdb's copy holds only in-frame clones and misses some; the assay was immunoSEQ multiplex PCR. The data hold about 980,000 clones, with 70% to 85% observed a single time. Trimming cost V 0 bases and J 5 bases, with 10 bases left between them. The CDR3 has 14 residues. Germline CDR1 is MNHNS and CDR2 is SASEGT. The sequenced sample was memory CD4+ T cells sorted from blood. This sample's subset: CD45RA-negative fraction. The clonotype originates from a man between 18 and 29 years old in good health. The rearrangement uses TRBV6-1 and TRBJ2-5; D tentatively reads TRBD1 or TRBD2 (6 bases each). CDR3 sequence (DNA): TGTGCCAGCAGTGAAGCGGGGGGCCGGGAGACCCAGTACTTC. This translates into CASSEAGGRETQYF.